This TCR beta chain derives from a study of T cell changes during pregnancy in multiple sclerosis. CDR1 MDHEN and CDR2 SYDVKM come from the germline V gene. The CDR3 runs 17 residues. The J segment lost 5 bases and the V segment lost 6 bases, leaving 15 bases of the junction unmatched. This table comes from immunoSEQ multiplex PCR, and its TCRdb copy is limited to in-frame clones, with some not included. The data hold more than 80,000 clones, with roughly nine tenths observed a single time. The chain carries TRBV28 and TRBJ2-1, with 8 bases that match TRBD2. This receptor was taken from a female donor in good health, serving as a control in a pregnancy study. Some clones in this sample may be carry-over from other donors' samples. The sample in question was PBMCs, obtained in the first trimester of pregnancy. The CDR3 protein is CASSSPDSGEANNEQFF. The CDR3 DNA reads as TGTGCCAGCAGCTCCCCTGATAGCGGGGAGGCCAACAATGAGCAGTTCTTC.